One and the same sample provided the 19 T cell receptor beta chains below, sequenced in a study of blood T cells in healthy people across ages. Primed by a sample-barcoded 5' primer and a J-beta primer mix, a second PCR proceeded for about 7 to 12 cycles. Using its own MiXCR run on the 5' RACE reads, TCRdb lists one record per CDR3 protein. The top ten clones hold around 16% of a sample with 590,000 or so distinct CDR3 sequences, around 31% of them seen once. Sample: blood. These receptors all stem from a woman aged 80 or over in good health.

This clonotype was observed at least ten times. The CDR3 here is CAISFDRGPNSPLHF. In nucleotides, the CDR3 is TGTGCCATCAGTTTTGACAGGGGCCCTAATTCACCCCTCCACTTT. The chain links TRBV10-3 to TRBJ1-6; 8 nucleotides line up with TRBD1. The V gene's germline CDR1 is ENHRY and CDR2 SYGVKD. V trimming: 5 bases; J trimming: 6 bases; junction bases outside the gene matches: 6. The CDR3 is 15 amino acids.

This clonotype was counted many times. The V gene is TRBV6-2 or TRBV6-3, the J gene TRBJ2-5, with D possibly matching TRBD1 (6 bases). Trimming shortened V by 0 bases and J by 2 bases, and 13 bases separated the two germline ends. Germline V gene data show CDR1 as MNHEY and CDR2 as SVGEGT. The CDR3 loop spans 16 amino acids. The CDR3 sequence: CASSYSSRGLQETQYF. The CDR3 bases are TGTGCCAGCAGTTACTCGTCCAGGGGCCTACAAGAGACCCAGTACTTC.

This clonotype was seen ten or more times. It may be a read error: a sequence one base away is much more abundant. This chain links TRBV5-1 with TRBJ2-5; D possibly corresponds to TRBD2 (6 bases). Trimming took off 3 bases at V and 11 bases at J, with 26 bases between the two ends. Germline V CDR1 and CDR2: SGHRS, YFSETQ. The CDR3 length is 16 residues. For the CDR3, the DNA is TGCGCCAGCAGCTCCCCTCCGGGGGTTTTACGCAATGAGCAGTACTTC. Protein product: CASSSPPGVLRNEQYF.

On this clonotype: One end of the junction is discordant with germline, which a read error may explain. This CDR3 reads CSARRQGALRTGERFF. CDR3 sequence (DNA): TGCAGTGCTAGGCGCCAGGGGGCCCTAAGGACCGGGGAGCGGTTTTTT. V usage is TRBV20-1 and J usage is TRBJ2-2, with 8 bases matching TRBD1. The length of the CDR3 is 16 residues. Germline V gene sequence: CDR1 DFQATT, CDR2 SNEGSKA (reference sequence).

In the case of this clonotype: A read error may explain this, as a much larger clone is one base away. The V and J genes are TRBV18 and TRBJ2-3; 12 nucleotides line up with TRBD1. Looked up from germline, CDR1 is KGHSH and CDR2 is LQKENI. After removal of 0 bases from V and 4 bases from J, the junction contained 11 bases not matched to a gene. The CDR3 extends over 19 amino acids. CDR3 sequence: CASSPPVGDRGLISDTQYF. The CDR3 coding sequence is TGTGCCAGCTCACCACCGGTGGGGGACAGGGGGCTTATCTCAGATACGCAGTATTTT.

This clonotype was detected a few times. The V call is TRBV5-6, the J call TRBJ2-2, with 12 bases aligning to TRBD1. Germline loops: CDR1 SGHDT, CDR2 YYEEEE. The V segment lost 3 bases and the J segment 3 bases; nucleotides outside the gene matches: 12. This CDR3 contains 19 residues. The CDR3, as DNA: TGTGCCAGCAGCTCCGGGACAGGGGGCAATTACGATGACACCGGGGAGCTGTTTTTT. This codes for CASSSGTGGNYDDTGELFF.

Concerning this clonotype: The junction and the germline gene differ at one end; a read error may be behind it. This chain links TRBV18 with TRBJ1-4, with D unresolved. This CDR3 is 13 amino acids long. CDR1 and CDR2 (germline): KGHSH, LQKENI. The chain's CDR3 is CASSGVADEKRFF. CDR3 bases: TGTGCCAGCTCGGGCGTTGCTGATGAAAAACGGTTTTTT.

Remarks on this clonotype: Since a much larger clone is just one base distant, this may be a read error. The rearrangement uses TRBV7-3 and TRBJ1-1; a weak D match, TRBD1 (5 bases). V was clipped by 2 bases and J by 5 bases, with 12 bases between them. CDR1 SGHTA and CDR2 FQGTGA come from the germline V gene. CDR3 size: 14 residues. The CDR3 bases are TGTGCCAGCAGCTTAGGGGACTGGGAGACTGAAGCTTTCTTT. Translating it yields CASSLGDWETEAFF.

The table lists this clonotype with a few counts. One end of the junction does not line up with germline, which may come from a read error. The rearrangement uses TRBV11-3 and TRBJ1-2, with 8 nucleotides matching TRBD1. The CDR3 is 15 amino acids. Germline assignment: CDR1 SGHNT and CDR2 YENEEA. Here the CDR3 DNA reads TGTACCAGCAGCATACAGAGGACAGGGAGGAGTGGCTACACCTTC. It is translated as CTSSIQRTGRSGYTF. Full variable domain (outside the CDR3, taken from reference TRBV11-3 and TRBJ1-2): EAGVVQSPRYKIIEKKQPVAFWCNPISGHNTLYWYLQNLGQGPELLIRYENEEAVDDSQLPKDRFSAERLKGVDSTLKIQPAELGDSAVYLCTSSIQRTGRSGYTFGSGTRLTVV.

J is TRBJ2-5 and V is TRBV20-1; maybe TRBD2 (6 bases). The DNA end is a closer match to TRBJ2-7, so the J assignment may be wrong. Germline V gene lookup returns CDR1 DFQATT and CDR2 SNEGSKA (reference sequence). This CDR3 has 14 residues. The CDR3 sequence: CSARNVREVYEQYF. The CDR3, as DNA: TGCAGTGCTAGAAACGTCAGGGAGGTCTACGAGCAGTACTTC.

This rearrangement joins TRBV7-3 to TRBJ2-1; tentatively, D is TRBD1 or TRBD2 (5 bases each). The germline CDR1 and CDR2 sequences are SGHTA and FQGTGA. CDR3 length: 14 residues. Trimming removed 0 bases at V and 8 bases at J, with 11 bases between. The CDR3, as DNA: TGTGCCAGCAGCTTAACGGGGGTAATAGATGAGCAGTTCTTC. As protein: CASSLTGVIDEQFF.

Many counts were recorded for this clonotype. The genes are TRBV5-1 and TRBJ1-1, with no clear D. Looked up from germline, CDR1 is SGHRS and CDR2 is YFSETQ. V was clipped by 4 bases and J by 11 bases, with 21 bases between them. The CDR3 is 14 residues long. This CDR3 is CASSAVGAHRVAFF. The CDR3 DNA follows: TGCGCCAGCAGCGCTGTTGGCGCGCATCGAGTGGCTTTCTTT.

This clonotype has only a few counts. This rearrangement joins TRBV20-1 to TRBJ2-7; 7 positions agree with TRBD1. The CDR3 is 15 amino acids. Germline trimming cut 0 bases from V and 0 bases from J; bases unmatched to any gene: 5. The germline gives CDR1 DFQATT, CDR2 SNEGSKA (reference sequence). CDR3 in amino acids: CSARDPDRSSYEQYF. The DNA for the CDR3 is TGCAGTGCTAGAGATCCGGACAGGAGCTCCTACGAGCAGTACTTC.

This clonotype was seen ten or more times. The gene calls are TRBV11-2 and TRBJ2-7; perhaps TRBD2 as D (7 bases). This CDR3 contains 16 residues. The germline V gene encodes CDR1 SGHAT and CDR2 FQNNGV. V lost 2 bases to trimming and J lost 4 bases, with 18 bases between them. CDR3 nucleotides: TGTGCCAGCAGCTTAAGGGGGGGAGTTACAATGTACGAGCAGTACTTC. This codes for CASSLRGGVTMYEQYF. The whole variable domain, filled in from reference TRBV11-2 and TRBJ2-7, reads EAGVAQSPRYKIIEKRQSVAFWCNPISGHATLYWYQQILGQGPKLLIQFQNNGVVDDSQLPKDRFSAERLKGVDSTLKIQPAKLEDSAVYLCASSLRGGVTMYEQYFGPGTRLTVT.

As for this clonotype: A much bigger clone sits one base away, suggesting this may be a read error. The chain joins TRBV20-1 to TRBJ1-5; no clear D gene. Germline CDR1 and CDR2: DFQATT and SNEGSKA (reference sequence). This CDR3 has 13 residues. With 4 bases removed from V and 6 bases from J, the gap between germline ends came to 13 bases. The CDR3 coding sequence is TGCAGTGCTAAGGGTGATCGCAGTCAGCCCCAGCATTTT. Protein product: CSAKGDRSQPQHF.

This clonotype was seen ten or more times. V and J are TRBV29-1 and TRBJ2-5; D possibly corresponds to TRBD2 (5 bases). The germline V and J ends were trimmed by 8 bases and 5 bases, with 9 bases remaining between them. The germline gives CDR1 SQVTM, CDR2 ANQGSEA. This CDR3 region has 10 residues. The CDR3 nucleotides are TGCAGCTCCGGGGAGGAGACCCAGTACTTC. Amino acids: CSSGEETQYF.

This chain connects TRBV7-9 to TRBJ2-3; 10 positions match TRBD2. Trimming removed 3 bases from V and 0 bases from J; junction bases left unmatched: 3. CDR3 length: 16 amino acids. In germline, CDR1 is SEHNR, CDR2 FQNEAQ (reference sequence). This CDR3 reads CASSFIAGGSTDTQYF. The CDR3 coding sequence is TGTGCCAGCAGCTTTATAGCGGGGGGAAGCACAGATACGCAGTATTTT.

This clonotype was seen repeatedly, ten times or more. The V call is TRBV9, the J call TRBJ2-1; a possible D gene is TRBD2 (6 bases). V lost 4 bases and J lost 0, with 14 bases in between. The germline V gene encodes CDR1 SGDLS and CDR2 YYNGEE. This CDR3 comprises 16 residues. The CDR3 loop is CASSSGGMVSYNEQFF. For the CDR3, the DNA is TGTGCCAGCAGCTCTGGGGGGATGGTCTCCTACAATGAGCAGTTCTTC.

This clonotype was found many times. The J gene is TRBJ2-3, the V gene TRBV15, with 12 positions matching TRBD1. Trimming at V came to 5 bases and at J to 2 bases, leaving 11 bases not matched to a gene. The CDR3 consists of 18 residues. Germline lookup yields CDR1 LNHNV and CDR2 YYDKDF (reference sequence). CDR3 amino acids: CATSGTGGPKGFTDTQYF. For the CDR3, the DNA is TGTGCCACCAGCGGGACAGGGGGCCCGAAGGGGTTCACAGATACGCAGTATTTT.